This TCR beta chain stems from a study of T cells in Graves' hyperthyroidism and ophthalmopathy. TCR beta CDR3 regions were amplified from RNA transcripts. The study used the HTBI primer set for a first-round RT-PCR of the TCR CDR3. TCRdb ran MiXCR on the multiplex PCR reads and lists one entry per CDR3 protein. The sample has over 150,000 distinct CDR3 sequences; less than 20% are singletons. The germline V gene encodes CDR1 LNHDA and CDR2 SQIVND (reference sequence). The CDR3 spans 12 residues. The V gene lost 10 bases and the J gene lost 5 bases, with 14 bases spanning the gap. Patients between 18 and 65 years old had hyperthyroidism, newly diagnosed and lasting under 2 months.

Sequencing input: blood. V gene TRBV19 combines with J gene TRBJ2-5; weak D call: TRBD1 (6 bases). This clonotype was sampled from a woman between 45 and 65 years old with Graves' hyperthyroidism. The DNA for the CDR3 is TGTGCCACCAGACAGGCGGGCGAGACCCAGTACTTC. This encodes CATRQAGETQYF.